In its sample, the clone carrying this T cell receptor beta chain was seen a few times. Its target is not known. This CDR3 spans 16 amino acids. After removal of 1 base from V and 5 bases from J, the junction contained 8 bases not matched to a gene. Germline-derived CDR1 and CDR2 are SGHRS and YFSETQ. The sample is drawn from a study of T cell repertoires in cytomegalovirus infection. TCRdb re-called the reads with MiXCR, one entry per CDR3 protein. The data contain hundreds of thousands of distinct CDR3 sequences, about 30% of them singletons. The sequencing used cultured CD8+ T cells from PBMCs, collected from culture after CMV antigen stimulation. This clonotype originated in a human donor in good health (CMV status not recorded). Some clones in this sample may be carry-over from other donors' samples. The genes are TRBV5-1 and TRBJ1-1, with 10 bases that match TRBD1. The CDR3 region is CASSLKQGTGETEAFF. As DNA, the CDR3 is TGCGCCAGCAGCTTGAAACAAGGGACAGGGGAGACTGAAGCTTTCTTT.